What follows are 20 T cell receptor beta chains derived from one specimen sequenced in a study of cytomegalovirus exposure and HLA in healthy donors. Use of 60 Vbeta and 13 Jbeta primers characterized the PCR. Clones were sequenced by immunoSEQ multiplex PCR, and TCRdb holds only the in-frame ones, with some missing. This table holds around 93,000 clones, 78% found once. Sequencing was carried out using PBMCs. All receptors derive from a woman aged 35 to 49 in good health and CMV-seronegative.

The CDR3 reads CASRAGPNEQFF. The CDR3 nucleotides read TGTGCCAGCCGGGCGGGCCCCAATGAGCAGTTCTTC. The chain is built from TRBV7-9 and TRBJ2-1; possibly TRBD2 for D (5 bases). V shed 8 bases and J shed 6 bases, with 11 bases lying between them. This CDR3 is 12 amino acids long. Germline lookup yields CDR1 SEHNR and CDR2 FQNEAQ (reference sequence).

This rearrangement joins TRBV7-8 to TRBJ2-2; D is undetermined. The CDR3 sequence is 13 residues long. V dropped 5 bases and J dropped 6 bases, with 10 bases sitting between them. The germline CDR1 and CDR2 sequences are SGHVS and FQNEAQ. The CDR3 DNA follows: TGTGCCAGCAGCGAGTTGGGCCCCGGGGAGCTGTTTTTT. Residues: CASSELGPGELFF.

The J gene is TRBJ1-2, the V gene TRBV6-1, with TRBD1 identical over 9 bases. Unmatched junction bases numbered 5, after V lost 1 base and J lost 8 bases. Looked up from germline, CDR1 is MNHNS and CDR2 is SASEGT. CDR3 size: 14 residues. The chain's CDR3 is CASSEGGTGSGYTF. In DNA form, the CDR3 reads TGTGCCAGCAGTGAAGGCGGGACAGGGAGCGGCTACACCTTC.

A single count supports this clone. The CDR3, as DNA: TGTGCCAGTAGTATCCTACTGACTAGCGGGAGGCTGGTGAGGGGCACAGATACGCAGTATTTT. It is translated as CASSILLTSGRLVRGTDTQYF. This chain uses TRBV19 with TRBJ2-3; 13 bases match TRBD2. Germline V lookup: CDR1 LNHDA, CDR2 SQIVND (reference sequence). The V and J ends lost 3 bases and 1 base, in that order; junction bases with no gene match: 16. The CDR3 is 21 residues long. The variable domain in full, completed from reference TRBV19 and TRBJ2-3, reads DGGITQSPKYLFRKEGQNVTLSCEQNLNHDAMYWYRQDPGQGLRLIYYSQIVNDFQKGDIAEGYSVSREKKESFPLTVTSAQKNPTAFYLCASSILLTSGRLVRGTDTQYFGPGTRLTVL.

This chain connects TRBV9 to TRBJ1-3; D is possibly TRBD1 (6 bases). The CDR3 sequence is 14 residues long. Germline V gene lookup returns CDR1 SGDLS and CDR2 YYNGEE. V was trimmed by 4 bases and J by 4 bases, leaving 12 bases between them. Here the CDR3 reads CASSLQGYGNTIYF. The CDR3 nucleotides are TGTGCCAGCAGCCTACAGGGCTACGGAAACACCATATATTTT.

The chain is built from TRBV7-2 and TRBJ1-2; TRBD1 is a possible D gene (5 bases). The V and J ends lost 5 bases and 7 bases respectively, with 20 bases between them. Germline lookup yields CDR1 SGHTA and CDR2 FQGNSA. The CDR3 spans 15 residues. As DNA, the CDR3 is TGTGCCAGCAGCACTCAAAAGGGGCGCACCGGTGGCTACACCTTC. Amino acid sequence: CASSTQKGRTGGYTF. Based on the CDR3 plus reference TRBV7-2 and TRBJ1-2, the full variable domain is GAGVSQSPSNKVTEKGKDVELRCDPISGHTALYWYRQSLGQGLEFLIYFQGNSAPDKSGLPSDRFSAERTGGSVSTLTIQRTQQEDSAVYLCASSTQKGRTGGYTFGSGTRLTVV.

This sequence joins TRBV27 and TRBJ1-4; no firm D call. V was cut by 3 bases and J by 7 bases, with 12 bases left in between. Germline V CDR1 and CDR2: MNHEY, SMNVEV (reference sequence). This CDR3 contains 14 residues. The CDR3 loop is CASSFGGSGEKLFF. Here the CDR3 DNA reads TGTGCCAGCAGTTTTGGAGGGAGTGGTGAAAAACTGTTTTTT.

The V and J genes are TRBV6-5 and TRBJ1-2, with D hard to call. The germline gives CDR1 MNHEY, CDR2 SVGAGI. V gave up 7 bases and J gave up 2 bases, with 8 bases separating them. This CDR3 spans 12 amino acids. CDR3 sequence reads: CASMGENYGYTF. CDR3 DNA: TGTGCCAGCATGGGCGAGAACTATGGCTACACCTTC.

This chain links TRBV13 with TRBJ2-3; 7 bases map to TRBD2. Trimming took 7 bases from V and 1 from J; bases not matched to a gene: 2. The CDR3 has 13 amino acids. Germline CDR1 and CDR2: PRHDT and FYEKMQ (reference sequence). CDR3 sequence reads: CASKAGGTDTQYF. The DNA of the CDR3 is TGTGCCAGCAAGGCGGGAGGCACAGATACGCAGTATTTT.

The genes are TRBV11-2 and TRBJ2-5, with D hard to call. V lost 3 bases and J 0 bases, leaving 8 bases between the germline ends. The germline gives CDR1 SGHAT, CDR2 FQNNGV. This CDR3 spans 14 amino acids. CDR3 coding DNA: TGTGCCAGCAGCTTTGGGCTGAACCAAGAGACCCAGTACTTC. This translates into CASSFGLNQETQYF.

The chain joins TRBV5-4 to TRBJ2-5; 8 bases fit TRBD2. CDR1 and CDR2 from the germline V gene are SGHNT and YYREEE (reference sequence). The CDR3 loop spans 16 amino acids. Germline trimming cut 4 bases from V and 2 bases from J; bases unmatched to any gene: 10. The CDR3 loop is CASSGGTRPPQETQYF. The DNA of the CDR3 is TGTGCCAGCAGCGGGGGGACTAGACCCCCTCAAGAGACCCAGTACTTC. Supplemented by reference TRBV5-4 and TRBJ2-5, the full variable domain reads ETGVTQSPTHLIKTRGQQVTLRCSSQSGHNTVSWYQQALGQGPQFIFQYYREEENGRGNFPPRFSGLQFPNYSSELNVNALELDDSALYLCASSGGTRPPQETQYFGPGTRLLVL.

The V call is TRBV5-8, the J call TRBJ2-1, with TRBD2 matching 9 bases. This CDR3 spans 16 amino acids. J gave up 7 bases and V 2 bases, and 10 bases lay outside the gene matches. Germline CDR1 and CDR2: SGHTS and YDEGEE. The CDR3, as DNA: TGTGCCAGCAGCTTACTAGCGGGCATAGATTGGAATGAGCAGTTCTTC. As protein: CASSLLAGIDWNEQFF.

The V gene is TRBV12-5, the J gene TRBJ2-1; TRBD2 might be the D (6 bases). This CDR3 is 15 amino acids long. Per the germline V gene, CDR1 is LGHNT and CDR2 is FRNRAP. Trimming shortened V by 3 bases and J by 3 bases, and 12 bases separated the two germline ends. CDR3 loop: CASGLGIGSYNEQFF. The CDR3 nucleotides are TGTGCTAGTGGTTTAGGGATCGGGAGCTACAATGAGCAGTTCTTC.

V gene TRBV28 combines with J gene TRBJ1-2; 8 bases agree with TRBD1. Germline lookup yields CDR1 MDHEN and CDR2 SYDVKM. This CDR3 region has 14 residues. The V segment lost 4 bases and the J segment 5 bases; nucleotides outside the gene matches: 6. In nucleotides, the CDR3 is TGTGCCAGCAGTTCGACAGGGGCGGGGTATGGCTACACCTTC. Its protein product is CASSSTGAGYGYTF.

This clone was recorded once. The genes are TRBV30 and TRBJ2-1; D remains ambiguous. The CDR3 length is 13 residues. V was trimmed by 0 bases and J by 6 bases, leaving 9 bases between them. Germline CDR1 GTSNPN, CDR2 SVGIG (reference sequence). CDR3 residues: CAWSVDRFNEQFF. CDR3 nucleotides: TGTGCCTGGAGTGTAGATCGGTTCAATGAGCAGTTCTTC.

This clone has more than one count but fewer than ten. CDR3 residues: CATRRDRLDRHYGYTF. CDR3 DNA: TGCGCCACCCGTAGGGACAGGTTGGATCGACACTATGGCTACACCTTC. This rearrangement joins TRBV10-2 to TRBJ1-2; 8 nucleotides match TRBD1. V was clipped by 10 bases and J by 3 bases; unmatched bases: 16. The CDR3 runs 16 residues. Germline loops: CDR1 WSHSY, CDR2 SAAADI.

This chain connects TRBV7-2 to TRBJ2-3; the D gene is possibly TRBD2 (6 bases). With 0 bases removed from V and 3 bases from J, the gap between germline ends came to 7 bases. CDR1 and CDR2 (germline): SGHTA, FQGNSA. This CDR3 is 14 amino acids long. CDR3 sequence: CASSLAGGTDTQYF. DNA for the CDR3: TGTGCCAGCAGCTTAGCGGGAGGAACAGATACGCAGTATTTT.

This chain uses TRBV5-1 with TRBJ2-2; TRBD1 agrees at 10 bases. Germline trimming cut 5 bases from V and 4 bases from J; bases unmatched to any gene: 2. The CDR3 totals 14 residues. Germline V CDR1 and CDR2: SGHRS, YFSETQ. DNA for the CDR3: TGCGCCAGCAGAGGACAGGGGGTCACCGGGGAGCTGTTTTTT. It encodes CASRGQGVTGELFF.

This sequence joins TRBV7-2 and TRBJ2-5; TRBD2 matches at 8 bases. Germline CDR1 and CDR2: SGHTA and FQGNSA. The junction had 4 bases not matched to a gene; V was cut back by 1 base and J by 3 bases. The CDR3 has 15 residues. CDR3 bases: TGTGCCAGCAGCTTAGTCGGGACTAGTAAAGAGACCCAGTACTTC. Translating it yields CASSLVGTSKETQYF.

This chain uses TRBV5-1 with TRBJ2-1, with TRBD2 matching 13 bases. The CDR3 is made up of 15 amino acids. Germline CDR1 and CDR2: SGHRS and YFSETQ. After removal of 3 bases from V and 9 bases from J, the junction contained 6 bases not matched to a gene. The CDR3 nucleotides are TGCGCCAGCAGCTGGGGACTAGCGGGAAGTTTTGAGCAGTTCTTC. Amino acid sequence: CASSWGLAGSFEQFF.